These 29 T cell receptor beta chains share one sample of origin, sequenced in a study of blood T cell repertoires in COVID-19. Profiled with immunoSEQ multiplex PCR; TCRdb holds only in-frame clones, not every one. The sample holds some 300,000 clones, more than 70% seen once. Sequencing was done on a sample of peripheral blood. The receptors originated from a woman aged 25-40 years who had recovered from COVID-19.

In its sample, this clone was seen once. The chain has TRBV5-5 and TRBJ1-5, with 8 bases matching TRBD1. The length of the CDR3 is 15 residues. The J segment lost 6 bases and the V segment lost 4 bases, leaving 9 bases of the junction unmatched. Germline CDR1 and CDR2: SGHKS and YYEKEE (reference sequence). In DNA, the CDR3 is TGTGCCAGCAGCGCCATACAGGGGGGAGGTCAGCCCCAGCATTTT. Translated, it gives CASSAIQGGGQPQHF.

The gene calls are TRBV7-3 and TRBJ2-2, with 10 bases lining up with TRBD2. Germline V gene lookup returns CDR1 SGHTA and CDR2 FQGTGA. Trimming cost V 2 bases and J 6 bases; bases outside gene matches: 9. The CDR3 contains 17 residues. DNA for the CDR3: TGTGCCAGCAGCTTACCGGGGACTAGCGACATCCCCGGGGAGCTGTTTTTT. This encodes CASSLPGTSDIPGELFF.

This chain joins TRBV4-1 and TRBJ1-1, with D perhaps TRBD1 (6 bases). CDR3 size: 15 residues. In germline, CDR1 is MGHRA, CDR2 YSYEKL. The V end lost 5 bases, the J end lost 5 bases, and 18 bases lay between the germline ends. CDR3 protein: CASSSLQGKGTEAFF. The CDR3 DNA sequence: TGCGCCAGCAGCTCCCTACAGGGAAAGGGGACTGAAGCTTTCTTT.

This clone was seen a handful of times. V gene TRBV11-2 combines with J gene TRBJ2-7, with 10 bases aligning to TRBD2. V trimming: 2 bases; J trimming: 1 base; junction bases outside the gene matches: 2. This CDR3 spans 15 amino acids. The V gene's germline CDR1 is SGHAT and CDR2 FQNNGV. This CDR3 reads CASSLPGLASYEQYF. Here the CDR3 DNA reads TGTGCCAGCAGCTTACCGGGACTAGCGTCCTACGAGCAGTACTTC.

The gene calls are TRBV27 and TRBJ2-1, with 13 positions matching TRBD2. The CDR3 consists of 15 residues. CDR1 and CDR2 from the germline V gene are MNHEY and SMNVEV (reference sequence). J lost 7 bases, V lost 0 bases, and 0 bases had no gene match. The CDR3 loop is CASSLSTSGGNEQFF. In nucleotides, the CDR3 is TGTGCCAGCAGTTTATCGACTAGCGGGGGGAATGAGCAGTTCTTC.

The chain uses TRBV2 and TRBJ1-6, with D hard to call. The CDR3 has 13 residues. Trimming stripped 2 bases from V and 10 bases from J, with 9 bases between. Per germline, CDR1 SNHLY and CDR2 FYNNEI. The CDR3 here is CASSESSGSPLHF. CDR3 nucleotides: TGTGCCAGCAGTGAATCTTCAGGCTCACCCCTCCACTTT.

The V call is TRBV7-7, the J call TRBJ1-4; D is perhaps TRBD1 (6 bases). V lost 1 base, J lost 8 bases, and 14 bases lay in between. Germline CDR1 and CDR2: SSHAT and FNYEAQ (reference sequence). This CDR3 is 15 amino acids long. CDR3 in amino acids: CASSLGTGLNEKLFF. Here the CDR3 DNA reads TGTGCCAGCAGCTTAGGTACAGGGCTGAACGAAAAACTGTTTTTT.

The chain joins TRBV7-2 to TRBJ2-7; the match to TRBD2 covers 10 bases. Per the germline V gene, CDR1 is SGHTA and CDR2 is FQGNSA. CDR3 size: 14 residues. V lost 5 bases to trimming and J lost 2 bases; unmatched junction nucleotides: 3. The chain's CDR3 is CASSEGLAAYEQYF. The CDR3 DNA reads as TGTGCCAGCAGCGAAGGACTAGCGGCCTACGAGCAGTACTTC.

This clone occurred once. The CDR3 DNA follows: TGTGCCAGCAGTTACTTCCTCGGGGTAAATGAAAAACTGTTTTTT. This encodes CASSYFLGVNEKLFF. V and J are TRBV6-5 and TRBJ1-4; unclear D gene. The V end lost 1 base, the J end lost 5 bases, and 11 bases lay between the germline ends. This CDR3 spans 15 amino acids. Germline V gene sequence: CDR1 MNHEY, CDR2 SVGAGI.

The chain joins TRBV11-3 to TRBJ2-7; possible D gene TRBD1, 5 bases. Trimming pared 3 bases from V and 6 bases from J, leaving 9 bases between. Germline V gene lookup returns CDR1 SGHNT and CDR2 YENEEA. This CDR3 spans 12 amino acids. CDR3 nucleotide sequence: TGTGCCAGCAGCTTCCAGGGAAGCGAGCAGTACTTC. Translating it yields CASSFQGSEQYF. The entire variable domain, with the rest obtained from reference TRBV11-3 and TRBJ2-7, is as follows: EAGVVQSPRYKIIEKKQPVAFWCNPISGHNTLYWYLQNLGQGPELLIRYENEEAVDDSQLPKDRFSAERLKGVDSTLKIQPAELGDSAVYLCASSFQGSEQYFGPGTRLTVT.

J is TRBJ2-3 and V is TRBV28; 8 bases line up with TRBD2. Germline values: CDR1 MDHEN, CDR2 SYDVKM. CDR3 length: 15 residues. V lost 6 bases and J lost 3; bases outside the gene matches: 8. CDR3 amino acids: CASRTVGGGTDTQYF. The CDR3 nucleotides read TGTGCCAGCAGGACGGTCGGCGGGGGGACAGATACGCAGTATTTT.

This chain joins TRBV4-1 and TRBJ1-2; TRBD1 aligns across 8 bases. There are 14 residues in the CDR3. The germline V gene has CDR1 MGHRA and CDR2 YSYEKL. J was trimmed by 8 bases and V by 8 bases; bases with no gene match: 13. CDR3 sequence (DNA): TGCGCCAGCTGGGACAGGAGGACGCCTTTCGGCTACACCTTC. Translated: CASWDRRTPFGYTF.

This clone was seen once. The chain couples TRBV7-2 to TRBJ1-5; D is ambiguous. V was pared by 2 bases and J by 5 bases, with 4 bases between. Germline loops: CDR1 SGHTA, CDR2 FQGNSA. CDR3 length: 12 amino acids. The CDR3 DNA reads as TGTGCCAGCAGCTTATATGATCAGCCCCAGCATTTT. Its protein product is CASSLYDQPQHF. The variable domain in full, with the rest retrieved from reference TRBV7-2 and TRBJ1-5, is GAGVSQSPSNKVTEKGKDVELRCDPISGHTALYWYRQSLGQGLEFLIYFQGNSAPDKSGLPSDRFSAERTGGSVSTLTIQRTQQEDSAVYLCASSLYDQPQHFGDGTRLSIL.

This clone was picked up a small number of times. The chain links TRBV6-2 or TRBV6-3 to TRBJ2-7, with TRBD2 matching over 12 bases. Germline V gives CDR1 MNHEY, CDR2 SVGEGT. The V gene end was trimmed by 6 bases and the J gene end by 3 bases; junction bases not matched to a gene: 6. CDR3 length equals 15 residues. Here the CDR3 DNA reads TGTGCCAGCAGCATACTAGCGGGGGGTGGCTACGAGCAGTACTTC. The encoded protein is CASSILAGGGYEQYF.

This sequence joins TRBV25-1 and TRBJ1-1; 9 bases map to TRBD1. V was pared by 7 bases and J by 5 bases, with 5 bases of the junction left unmatched. Germline CDR1 MGHDK, CDR2 SYGVNS. The CDR3 has 13 residues. CDR3 loop: CASKGQGETEAFF. The CDR3 region has the DNA TGTGCCAGCAAGGGACAGGGTGAGACTGAAGCTTTCTTT.

This clone was seen a single time. The chain couples TRBV5-4 to TRBJ1-3, with D maybe TRBD1 (6 bases). V lost 1 base and J 0 bases, leaving 11 bases between the germline ends. Germline V gives CDR1 SGHNT, CDR2 YYREEE (reference sequence). This CDR3 has 16 amino acids. The CDR3 DNA reads TGTGCCAGCAGCTTGTGGGGGGGGCGCTCTGGAAACACCATATATTTT. It encodes CASSLWGGRSGNTIYF.

This clone was recorded a few times. The chain joins TRBV28 to TRBJ1-1, with 9 positions matching TRBD1. V gave up 5 bases and J gave up 6 bases; unmatched junction bases: 7. Germline V gene lookup returns CDR1 MDHEN and CDR2 SYDVKM. The CDR3 contains 14 residues. The CDR3 loop reads CASSRTGEISEAFF. As DNA, the CDR3 is TGTGCCAGCAGTCGGACAGGGGAAATTTCTGAAGCTTTCTTT.

The chain uses TRBV15 and TRBJ1-5; no clear D gene. V shed 0 bases and J shed 0 bases, with 6 bases lying between them. Germline loops: CDR1 LNHNV, CDR2 YYDKDF (reference sequence). The CDR3 has 15 residues. The CDR3 DNA sequence: TGTGCCACCAGCAGAGATGGCCGTAGCAATCAGCCCCAGCATTTT. As protein: CATSRDGRSNQPQHF.

J is TRBJ2-3 and V is TRBV7-9; the match to TRBD2 covers 7 bases. The CDR3 is 15 amino acids. The V and J ends lost 5 bases and 0 bases, in that order; junction bases with no gene match: 5. Germline values: CDR1 SEHNR, CDR2 FQNEAQ (reference sequence). Here the CDR3 DNA reads TGTGCCAGCAGCCTACTAGCGTCTAGCACAGATACGCAGTATTTT. Its translation is CASSLLASSTDTQYF.

The gene calls are TRBV28 and TRBJ1-4; D unresolved. There are 13 residues in the CDR3. Trimming removed 1 base at V and 8 bases at J, with 8 bases between. The germline CDR1 and CDR2 sequences are MDHEN and SYDVKM. The CDR3 reads CASSLSGREKLFF. The CDR3, as DNA: TGTGCCAGCAGTTTATCGGGTCGCGAAAAACTGTTTTTT.

This clone was recorded only once. The chain combines TRBV5-8 with TRBJ1-1; 7 bases are shared with TRBD1. The V gene end was trimmed by 2 bases and the J gene end by 10 bases; junction bases not matched to a gene: 5. Per germline, CDR1 SGHTS and CDR2 YDEGEE. This CDR3 has 12 residues. The CDR3 is CASSFYTGAAFF. CDR3 coding DNA: TGTGCCAGCAGCTTTTACACAGGGGCAGCTTTCTTT.

The J gene is TRBJ2-3, the V gene TRBV24-1; 9 bases agree with TRBD2. The germline gives CDR1 KGHDR, CDR2 SFDVKD. Trimming cost V 3 bases and J 6 bases; bases outside gene matches: 12. This CDR3 contains 17 residues. The CDR3 protein is CATSDPFYSGGADTQYF. CDR3 DNA: TGTGCCACCAGTGATCCGTTTTATAGCGGGGGTGCCGATACGCAGTATTTT.

The chain links TRBV9 to TRBJ1-4; D possibly corresponds to TRBD1 (6 bases). The CDR3 spans 14 residues. Germline CDR1 reads SGDLS; CDR2 reads YYNGEE. The ends were cut back, 2 bases at V and 7 bases at J, with 12 bases in the middle. The chain's CDR3 is CASSVGTNVEKLFF. The CDR3, as DNA: TGTGCCAGCAGCGTCGGGACAAACGTTGAAAAACTGTTTTTT.

V gene TRBV3-1 (or the pseudogene TRBV3-2) combines with J gene TRBJ1-5, with TRBD1 matching 7 bases. The junction had 7 bases not matched to a gene; V was cut back by 6 bases and J by 2 bases. There are 15 residues in the CDR3. Germline CDR1 reads LGHDT; CDR2 reads YNNKEL (reference sequence). The DNA for the CDR3 is TGTGCCAGCAGTGAAGGGGGCTTCGGCAATCAGCCCCAGCATTTT. The encoded protein is CASSEGGFGNQPQHF.

The chain uses TRBV5-1 and TRBJ2-1; TRBD2 agrees at 9 bases. The CDR3 is made up of 18 amino acids. The germline V gene has CDR1 SGHRS and CDR2 YFSETQ. J was trimmed by 5 bases and V by 3 bases; bases with no gene match: 15. CDR3 nucleotides: TGCGCCAGCAGCTCCCCAGGCTCCGGGACTAGCTCGCACAATGAGCAGTTCTTC. It encodes CASSSPGSGTSSHNEQFF.

V is TRBV2 and J is TRBJ2-1, with D possibly TRBD1 on 6 matching bases. Between the trimmed V and J ends, which lost 3 bases and 5 bases, there was a span of 11 bases. The CDR3 sequence is 14 residues long. Germline V lookup: CDR1 SNHLY, CDR2 FYNNEI. CDR3 nucleotide sequence: TGTGCCAGCAGTGATGGGACACCTAACAATGAGCAGTTCTTC. It yields the protein CASSDGTPNNEQFF.

The J gene is TRBJ1-2, the V gene TRBV27; D is ambiguous. The germline V and J ends were trimmed by 4 bases and 2 bases, with 11 bases remaining between them. Germline CDR1 and CDR2: MNHEY and SMNVEV (reference sequence). This CDR3 spans 14 amino acids. CDR3 sequence reads: CASSSRHLNYGYTF. CDR3 nucleotides: TGTGCCAGCAGTTCCAGACATCTGAACTATGGCTACACCTTC.

V gene TRBV28 combines with J gene TRBJ1-1, with a weak D call TRBD1 (5 bases). This CDR3 is built from 12 residues. Trimming removed 6 bases from V and 5 bases from J, with 10 bases in between. Germline V gene lookup returns CDR1 MDHEN and CDR2 SYDVKM. As DNA, the CDR3 is TGTGCCAGCAGGGTCCAGGGTACTGAAGCTTTCTTT. Translated: CASRVQGTEAFF.

V and J are TRBV6-1 and TRBJ1-2; 7 positions match TRBD1. V lost 4 bases and J lost 4; bases outside the gene matches: 12. Germline V gene sequence: CDR1 MNHNS, CDR2 SASEGT. The CDR3 spans 16 residues. This chain's CDR3 is CASSVRTGTASYGYTF. The DNA for the CDR3 is TGTGCCAGCAGTGTGAGAACCGGGACAGCAAGCTATGGCTACACCTTC.